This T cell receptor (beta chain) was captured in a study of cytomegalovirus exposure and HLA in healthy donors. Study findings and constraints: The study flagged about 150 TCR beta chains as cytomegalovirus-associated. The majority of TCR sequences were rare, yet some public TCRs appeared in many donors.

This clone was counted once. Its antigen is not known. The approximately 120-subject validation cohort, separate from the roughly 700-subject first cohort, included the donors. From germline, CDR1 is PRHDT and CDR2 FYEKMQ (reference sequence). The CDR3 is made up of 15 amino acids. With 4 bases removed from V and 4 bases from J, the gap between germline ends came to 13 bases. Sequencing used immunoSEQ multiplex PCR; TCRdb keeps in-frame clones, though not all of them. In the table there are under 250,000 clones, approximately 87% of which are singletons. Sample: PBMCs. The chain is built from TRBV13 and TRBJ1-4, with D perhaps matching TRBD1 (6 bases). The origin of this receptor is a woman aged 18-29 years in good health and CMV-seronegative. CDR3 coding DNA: TGTGCCAGCAGCTGGACAGCAGGGATTAATGAAAAACTGTTTTTT. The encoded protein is CASSWTAGINEKLFF.